Listed below are T cell receptor beta chains from one sample, sequenced in a study of vaccination and CD4 T cells after COVID-19. These receptors lack a known antigen. TCRdb re-derived calls from the PCR reads in MiXCR, one entry per CDR3 protein. This sample carries some 18,000 distinct CDR3 sequences, 45% to 60% of them seen once, and the ten largest clones take about 9.8%. Sequencing was performed on CD4+ T cells from blood, cultured in vitro, taken after SARS-CoV-2 vaccination. Receptor source: a human donor who had recovered from COVID-19. CDR3s include the opening cysteine and the closing phenylalanine or tryptophan. D genes are given only for firm matches. Rows may omit the clone size; those that give it use once, few, many or a size class.

J gene,D gene,V gene,clone size,CDR3 protein,CDR3 DNA
TRBJ1-1,-,TRBV7-9,-,CASSLAGGISTEAFF,TGTGCCAGCAGCTTAGCAGGAGGGATTAGCACTGAAGCTTTCTTT
TRBJ2-3,-,TRBV6-5,once,CASSYEETTQYF,TGTGCCAGCAGTTATGAGGAGACTACGCAGTATTTT
TRBJ2-1,TRBD2,TRBV7-3,few,CASSTGGGPGGEQFF,TGTGCCAGCAGCACGGGAGGGGGTCCTGGGGGTGAGCAGTTCTTC
TRBJ2-7,TRBD1,TRBV28,few,CASSLTGAEQYF,TGTGCCAGCAGCTTGACAGGGGCCGAGCAGTACTTC
TRBJ2-2,-,TRBV24-1,-,CATSKKRGTNTGELFF,TGTGCCACCAGTAAGAAAAGGGGGACGAACACCGGGGAGCTGTTTTTT
TRBJ1-2,TRBD1,TRBV5-6,-,CASSSTPGQGARGYTF,TGTGCCAGCAGCTCCACCCCGGGACAGGGGGCCCGTGGCTACACCTTC
TRBJ1-2,TRBD1,TRBV30,few,CAWSPPGQGWNGYTF,TGTGCCTGGAGTCCTCCGGGACAGGGGTGGAATGGCTACACCTTC
TRBJ1-5,TRBD1,TRBV7-2,-,CASSLDTGVSNQPQHF,TGTGCCAGCAGCTTAGATACAGGGGTTAGCAATCAGCCCCAGCATTTT
TRBJ1-1,-,TRBV10-3,-,CAISEAEDSNTEAFF,TGTGCCATCAGTGAGGCCGAGGACAGTAACACTGAAGCTTTCTTT
TRBJ2-3,TRBD2,TRBV20-1,-,CSALLAGPQTDTQYF,TGCAGTGCGTTGCTAGCGGGACCTCAAACAGATACGCAGTATTTT
TRBJ1-3,TRBD1,TRBV7-6,-,CASSPPGGGNTIYF,TGTGCCAGCAGCCCCCCAGGGGGTGGAAACACCATATATTTT
TRBJ1-5,TRBD1,TRBV27,-,CASSPHYLQGEISNQPQHF,TGTGCCAGCAGTCCCCACTACCTACAGGGGGAAATTAGCAATCAGCCCCAGCATTTT
TRBJ1-2,-,TRBV7-8,few,CASSLVTGGGYTF,TGTGCCAGCAGCTTAGTAACCGGGGGGGGCTACACCTTC
TRBJ2-1,TRBD2,TRBV6-1,-,CASKTSGGSNEQFF,TGTGCCAGCAAGACTAGCGGGGGTTCAAATGAGCAGTTCTTC
TRBJ1-2,-,TRBV30,few,CAWGMRYGYTF,TGTGCCTGGGGGATGCGGTATGGCTACACCTTC
TRBJ2-1,TRBD2,TRBV20-1,-,CSAGSGGAYNEQFF,TGCAGTGCTGGGAGCGGGGGGGCCTACAATGAGCAGTTCTTC
TRBJ1-5,-,TRBV6-5,few,CASSYSAGGAQHF,TGTGCCAGCAGTTACTCAGCGGGGGGGGCCCAGCATTTT
TRBJ2-7,-,TRBV12-3/TRBV12-4,-,CASSPDGGTYEQYF,TGTGCCAGCAGCCCCGACGGGGGTACCTACGAGCAGTACTTC
TRBJ1-2,-,TRBV6-2/TRBV6-3,-,CASSYSTAYGYTF,TGTGCCAGCAGTTACTCGACCGCCTATGGCTACACCTTC
TRBJ2-5,TRBD2,TRBV7-2,-,CASSLSSGRAGETQYF,TGTGCCAGCAGCTTAAGTAGCGGGAGGGCCGGGGAGACCCAGTACTTC
TRBJ1-5,-,TRBV11-2,-,CASSLDRTDGSNQPQHF,TGTGCCAGCAGCTTAGATAGGACCGACGGTAGCAATCAGCCCCAGCATTTT
TRBJ2-1,-,TRBV24-1,-,CATSDGNRVEQFF,TGTGCCACCAGTGACGGAAACAGGGTTGAGCAGTTCTTC
TRBJ1-1,-,TRBV7-9,-,CASSLPAGVGTEAFF,TGTGCCAGCAGCCTCCCGGCTGGGGTTGGCACTGAAGCTTTCTTT
TRBJ1-2,TRBD1,TRBV19,-,CASRDRLPSNYGYTF,TGTGCCAGTAGGGACAGGCTCCCTAGCAACTATGGCTACACCTTC
TRBJ2-7,-,TRBV7-6,-,CASSLTTGSYEQYF,TGTGCCAGCAGCTTAACGACAGGCTCCTACGAGCAGTACTTC
TRBJ2-3,-,TRBV20-1,-,CSAMSGRLGLSDTQYF,TGCAGTGCTATGTCGGGACGTTTGGGGCTTTCAGATACGCAGTATTTT
TRBJ2-6,TRBD1,TRBV19,-,CASSSLRDRGSGANVLTF,TGTGCCAGTAGTAGCCTCCGGGACAGGGGGTCTGGGGCCAACGTCCTGACTTTC
TRBJ2-7,TRBD2,TRBV11-2,-,CASTTFPGLAGVGSYEQYF,TGTGCCAGCACCACCTTTCCGGGACTAGCGGGAGTGGGGTCCTACGAGCAGTACTTC
TRBJ2-2,-,TRBV7-2,-,CASSVSRGTGELFF,TGTGCCAGCAGCGTTTCTAGGGGCACCGGGGAGCTGTTTTTT
TRBJ2-3,-,TRBV20-1,-,CSARGIQSPDTQYF,TGCAGTGCTAGGGGGATTCAATCCCCAGATACGCAGTATTTT
TRBJ1-5,-,TRBV19,-,CASSHRDSNQPQHF,TGTGCCAGTAGCCACAGGGATAGCAATCAGCCCCAGCATTTT
TRBJ1-5,-,TRBV19,once,CASSSQLGGVSNQPQHF,TGTGCCAGTAGTAGTCAGCTAGGGGGGGTTAGCAATCAGCCCCAGCATTTT
TRBJ1-5,-,TRBV20-1,-,CSAMSEVRQPQHF,TGCAGTGCCATGTCTGAGGTCCGACAGCCCCAGCATTTT
TRBJ1-5,-,TRBV5-1,-,CASSPDSNSNQPQHF,TGCGCCAGCAGCCCCGACAGTAATAGCAATCAGCCCCAGCATTTT
TRBJ2-5,TRBD2,TRBV10-2,-,CASSESGLAGVMGETQYF,TGCGCCAGCAGTGAGTCCGGACTAGCGGGAGTGATGGGGGAGACCCAGTACTTC
TRBJ2-2,TRBD2,TRBV7-2,once,CASSPRPPGGLNTGELFF,TGTGCCAGCAGCCCCCGGCCCCCGGGGGGGCTAAACACCGGGGAGCTGTTTTTT
TRBJ1-2,TRBD1,TRBV6-2/TRBV6-3,-,CASSINRGGGYTF,TGTGCCAGCAGTATAAACAGGGGAGGCGGCTACACCTTC
TRBJ1-6,-,TRBV20-1,-,CSARTDGDDGSPLHF,TGCAGTGCTCGAACTGACGGGGACGATGGTTCACCCCTCCACTTT
TRBJ1-2,-,TRBV19,-,CASSIQGDYGYTF,TGTGCCAGTAGTATACAGGGCGACTATGGCTACACCTTC
TRBJ1-2,-,TRBV6-5,-,CASSYSSSGRGGYTF,TGTGCCAGCAGTTACTCTTCGTCGGGGAGGGGTGGCTACACCTTC
TRBJ1-2,-,TRBV28,-,CASSFEGFGYTF,TGTGCCAGCAGTTTTGAAGGATTTGGCTACACCTTC
TRBJ2-2,-,TRBV6-1,-,CASSERLDGNTGELFF,TGTGCCAGCAGTGAAAGGCTAGATGGCAACACCGGGGAGCTGTTTTTT
TRBJ2-7,-,TRBV5-4,-,CASSSQGPAAYEQYF,TGTGCCAGCAGCTCCCAGGGGCCGGCCGCCTACGAGCAGTACTTC
TRBJ2-7,TRBD1,TRBV6-1,-,CASSPETGNYEQYF,TGTGCCAGCAGCCCTGAGACAGGGAACTACGAGCAGTACTTC
TRBJ1-3,-,TRBV6-5,-,CASSSLWATSEGNTIYF,TGTGCCAGCAGTTCCTTGTGGGCCACCTCAGAGGGAAACACCATATATTTT
TRBJ2-7,-,TRBV19,-,CASSEIRGYEQYF,TGTGCCAGTAGTGAAATTCGGGGCTACGAGCAGTACTTC
TRBJ1-1,-,TRBV19,once,CASRGPAEAFF,TGTGCCAGTAGGGGGCCCGCTGAAGCTTTCTTT
TRBJ2-7,TRBD1,TRBV6-2/TRBV6-3,-,CASSEAGTAEQYF,TGTGCCAGCAGCGAGGCTGGGACAGCCGAGCAGTACTTC
TRBJ2-7,-,TRBV12-3/TRBV12-4,-,CASTQGRLYEQYF,TGTGCCAGTACCCAGGGTCGTCTGTACGAGCAGTACTTC
TRBJ1-2,-,TRBV19,few,CASSTSGGVAYGYTF,TGTGCCAGTAGTACCTCGGGGGGAGTTGCCTATGGCTACACCTTC
TRBJ1-1,TRBD1,TRBV6-5,-,CASSYSGYGTGTNTEAFF,TGTGCCAGCAGTTATTCCGGGTATGGGACAGGGACGAACACTGAAGCTTTCTTT
TRBJ1-1,-,TRBV21-1,-,CASSKGAGRENTEAFF,TGTGCCAGCAGCAAAGGGGCGGGAAGGGAGAACACTGAAGCTTTCTTT
TRBJ1-1,-,TRBV20-1,-,CSALRKTINTEAFF,TGCAGTGCTTTGCGGAAGACAATAAACACTGAAGCTTTCTTT